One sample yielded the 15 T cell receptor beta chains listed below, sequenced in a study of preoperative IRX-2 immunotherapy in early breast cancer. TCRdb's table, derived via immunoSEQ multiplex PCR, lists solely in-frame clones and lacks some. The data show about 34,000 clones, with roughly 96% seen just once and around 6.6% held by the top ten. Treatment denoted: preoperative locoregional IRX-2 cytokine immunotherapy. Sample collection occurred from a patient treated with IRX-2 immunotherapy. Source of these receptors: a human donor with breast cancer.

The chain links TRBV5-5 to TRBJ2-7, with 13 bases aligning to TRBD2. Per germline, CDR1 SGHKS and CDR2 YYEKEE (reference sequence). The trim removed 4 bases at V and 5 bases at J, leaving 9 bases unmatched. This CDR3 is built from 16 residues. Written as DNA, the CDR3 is TGTGCCAGCAGCCGACTAGCGGGAGGTTCAAAGGACGAGCAGTACTTC. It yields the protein CASSRLAGGSKDEQYF.

In DNA form, the CDR3 reads TGTGCCAGCAGCTCCTTGAGGGTACAGGGGTCTGAAGCTTTCTTT. Translation: CASSSLRVQGSEAFF. The V gene is TRBV7-2, the J gene TRBJ1-1, with 7 nucleotides matching TRBD1. The ends lost 4 bases at V and 6 bases at J; junction bases unmatched: 11. The CDR3 length is 15 residues. Germline CDR1 reads SGHTA; CDR2 reads FQGNSA.

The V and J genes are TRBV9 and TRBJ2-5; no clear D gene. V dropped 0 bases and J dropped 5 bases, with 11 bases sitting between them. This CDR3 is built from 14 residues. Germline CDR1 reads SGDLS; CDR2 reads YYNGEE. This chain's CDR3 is CASSVANTMETQYF. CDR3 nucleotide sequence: TGTGCCAGCAGCGTAGCGAATACAATGGAGACCCAGTACTTC.

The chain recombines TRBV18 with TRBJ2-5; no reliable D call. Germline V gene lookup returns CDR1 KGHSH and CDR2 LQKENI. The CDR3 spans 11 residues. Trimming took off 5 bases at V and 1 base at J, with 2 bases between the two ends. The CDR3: CASSIQETQYF. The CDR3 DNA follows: TGTGCCAGCTCAATCCAAGAGACCCAGTACTTC.

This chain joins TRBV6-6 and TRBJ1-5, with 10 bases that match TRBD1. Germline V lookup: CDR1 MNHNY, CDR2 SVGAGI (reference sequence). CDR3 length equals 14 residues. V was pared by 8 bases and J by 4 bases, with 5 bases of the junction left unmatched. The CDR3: CASDRTGGNQPQHF. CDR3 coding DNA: TGTGCCAGCGACAGGACAGGGGGTAATCAGCCCCAGCATTTT.

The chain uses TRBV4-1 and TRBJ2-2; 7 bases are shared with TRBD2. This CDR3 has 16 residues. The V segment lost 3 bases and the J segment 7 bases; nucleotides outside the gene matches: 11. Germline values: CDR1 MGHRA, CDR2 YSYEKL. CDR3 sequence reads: CASSQIGTTRSGELFF. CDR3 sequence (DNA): TGCGCCAGCAGCCAGATCGGGACTACGCGAAGCGGGGAGCTGTTTTTT.

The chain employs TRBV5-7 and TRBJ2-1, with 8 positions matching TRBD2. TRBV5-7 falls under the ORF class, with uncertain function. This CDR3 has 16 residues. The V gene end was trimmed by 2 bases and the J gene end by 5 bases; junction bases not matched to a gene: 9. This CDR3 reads CASSFPAGVSNNEQFF. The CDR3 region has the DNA TGTGCCAGCAGCTTTCCAGCGGGAGTGTCGAACAATGAGCAGTTCTTC.

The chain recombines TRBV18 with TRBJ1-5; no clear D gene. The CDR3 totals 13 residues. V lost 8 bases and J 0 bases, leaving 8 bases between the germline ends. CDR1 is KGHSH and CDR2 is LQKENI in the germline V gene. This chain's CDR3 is CASRLYSNQPQHF. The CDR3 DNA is TGTGCCAGCCGCTTGTATAGCAATCAGCCCCAGCATTTT.

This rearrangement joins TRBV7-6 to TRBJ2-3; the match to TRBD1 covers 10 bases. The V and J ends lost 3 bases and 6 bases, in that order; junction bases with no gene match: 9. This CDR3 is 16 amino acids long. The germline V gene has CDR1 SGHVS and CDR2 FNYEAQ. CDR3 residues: CASSLLGQGFVDTQYF. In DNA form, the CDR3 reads TGTGCCAGCAGCTTGCTGGGACAGGGGTTCGTTGATACGCAGTATTTT.

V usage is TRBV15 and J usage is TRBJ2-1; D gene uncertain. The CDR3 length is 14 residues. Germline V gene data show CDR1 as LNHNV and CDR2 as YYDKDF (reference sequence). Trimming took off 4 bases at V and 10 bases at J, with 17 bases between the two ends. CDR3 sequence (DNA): TGTGCCACCAGCATAGATCGAAGAAGTAACGAGCAGTTCTTC. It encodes CATSIDRRSNEQFF.

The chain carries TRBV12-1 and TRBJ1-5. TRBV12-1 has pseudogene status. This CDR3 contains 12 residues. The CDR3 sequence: CASSFIHQPQHF. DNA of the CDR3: TGTGCCAGCAGCTTTATCCATCAGCCCCAGCATTTT.

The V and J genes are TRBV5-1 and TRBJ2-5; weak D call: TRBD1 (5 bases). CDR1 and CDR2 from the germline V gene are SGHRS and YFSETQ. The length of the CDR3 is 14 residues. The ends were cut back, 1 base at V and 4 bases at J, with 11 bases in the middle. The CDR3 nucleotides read TGCGCCAGCAGCTTGTCGGTGGGGCGAGAGACCCAGTACTTC. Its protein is CASSLSVGRETQYF.

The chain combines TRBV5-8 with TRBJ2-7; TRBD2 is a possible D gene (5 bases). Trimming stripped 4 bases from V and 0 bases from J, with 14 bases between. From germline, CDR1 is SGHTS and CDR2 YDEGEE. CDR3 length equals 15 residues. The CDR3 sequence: CASSVQTGSSYEQYF. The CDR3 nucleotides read TGTGCCAGCAGCGTCCAGACGGGGAGCTCCTACGAGCAGTACTTC.

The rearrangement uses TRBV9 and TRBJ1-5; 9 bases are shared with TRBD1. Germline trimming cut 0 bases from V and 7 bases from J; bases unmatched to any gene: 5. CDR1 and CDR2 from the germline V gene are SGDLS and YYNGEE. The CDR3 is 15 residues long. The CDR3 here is CASSVEGTGNQPQHF. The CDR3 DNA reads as TGTGCCAGCAGCGTAGAAGGGACAGGGAACCAGCCCCAGCATTTT.

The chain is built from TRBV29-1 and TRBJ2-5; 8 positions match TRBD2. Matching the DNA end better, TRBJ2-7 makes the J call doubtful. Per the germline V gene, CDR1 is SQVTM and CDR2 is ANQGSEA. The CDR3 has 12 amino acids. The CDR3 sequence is CSGLAGSHEQYF. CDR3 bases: TGCAGCGGTTTAGCGGGAAGTCACGAGCAGTACTTC.